The clone carrying this T cell receptor (beta chain) came up once. Looked up from germline, CDR1 is SNHLY and CDR2 is FYNNEI. V was clipped by 6 bases and J by 0 bases, with 15 bases between them. This CDR3 spans 17 amino acids. Amplification of TCR beta CDR3 regions used RNA as the template. The HTBI primer set drove a first-round RT-PCR of the TCR CDR3. TCRdb used MiXCR to reprocess the multiplex PCR reads, holding one entry per CDR3 protein. The sample shows 470,000 or so distinct CDR3 sequences, about 20% of them seen only once. These data belong to a study of T cells in Graves' hyperthyroidism and ophthalmopathy. No progression to ophthalmopathy during 18 months of follow-up defined stable disease. Those with hyperthyroidism were 18 to 65 years old, newly diagnosed, and ill for under 2 months.

The sample consisted of blood. The sequence was collected from a man aged 18-30 years with Graves' hyperthyroidism. The J gene is TRBJ1-6, the V gene TRBV2; D remains unclear. The CDR3 sequence is CASRGGRSSSYNSPLHF. The CDR3 region has the DNA TGTGCCAGCAGAGGTGGCAGGTCGAGCTCCTATAATTCACCCCTCCACTTT. Full variable domain (outside the CDR3, taken from reference TRBV2 and TRBJ1-6): EPEVTQTPSHQVTQMGQEVILRCVPISNHLYFYWYRQILGQKVEFLVSFYNNEISEKSEIFDDQFSVERPDGSNFTLKIRSTKLEDSAMYFCASRGGRSSSYNSPLHFGNGTRLTVT.